Following are 8 T cell receptor beta chains from one sample sequenced in a study of blood T cell repertoires in COVID-19. Sequenced by immunoSEQ multiplex PCR; TCRdb stores in-frame clones only, minus some. The sample lists approximately 190,000 clones, 75% to 90% occurring once. The sample comprised peripheral blood. The receptors stem from a woman aged 35 to 49 with acute or convalescent COVID-19.

This clone is a singleton in its sample. The chain is built from TRBV6-5 and TRBJ2-5; D unresolved. The germline V and J ends were trimmed by 4 bases and 2 bases, with 5 bases remaining between them. The CDR3 is 12 amino acids. CDR1 is MNHEY and CDR2 is SVGAGI in the germline V gene. CDR3 coding DNA: TGTGCCAGCAGTTTCGGGCAAGAGACCCAGTACTTC. It translates to CASSFGQETQYF.

The chain recombines TRBV6-5 with TRBJ2-7, with a tentative D call TRBD2 (5 bases). The V gene's germline CDR1 is MNHEY and CDR2 SVGAGI. Trimming cost V 5 bases and J 7 bases, with 9 bases left between them. The CDR3 is made up of 11 amino acids. The CDR3 loop is CASSPQREQYF. CDR3 DNA sequence: TGTGCCAGCAGTCCCCAGCGGGAGCAGTACTTC.

The J gene is TRBJ2-5, the V gene TRBV5-4; 8 nucleotides match TRBD1. Looked up from germline, CDR1 is SGHNT and CDR2 is YYREEE (reference sequence). The CDR3 consists of 14 residues. V dropped 2 bases and J dropped 3; count of bases not matched to a gene: 3. The CDR3 spells CASSLEDREETQYF. DNA of the CDR3: TGTGCCAGCAGCTTAGAGGACAGGGAAGAGACCCAGTACTTC.

V and J are TRBV6-5 and TRBJ1-3, with D perhaps matching TRBD1 (5 bases). The germline V and J ends were trimmed by 8 bases and 3 bases, with 11 bases remaining between them. The CDR3 runs 13 residues. Germline CDR1 MNHEY, CDR2 SVGAGI. This CDR3 reads CASSTAVGNTIYF. DNA for the CDR3: TGTGCCAGCTCGACAGCAGTTGGAAACACCATATATTTT.

The chain uses TRBV5-8 and TRBJ1-5; 7 nucleotides match TRBD1. J gave up 5 bases and V 2 bases, and 4 bases lay outside the gene matches. The CDR3 has 14 residues. Germline loops: CDR1 SGHTS, CDR2 YDEGEE. Here the CDR3 reads CASSLRQGDQPQHF. The CDR3 DNA sequence: TGTGCCAGCAGCTTACGGCAGGGGGATCAGCCCCAGCATTTT.

V usage is TRBV28 and J usage is TRBJ2-7; 7 positions agree with TRBD2. Germline lookup yields CDR1 MDHEN and CDR2 SYDVKM. The CDR3 is made up of 15 amino acids. V was clipped by 3 bases and J by 4 bases; unmatched bases: 9. CDR3 DNA: TGTGCCAGCAGTTTTCAGCGGGATCCCCCTTACGAGCAGTACTTC. Translation: CASSFQRDPPYEQYF.

Here the CDR3 reads CASSQLYSQETQYF. For the CDR3, the DNA is TGTGCCAGCAGCCAATTGTACAGCCAAGAGACCCAGTACTTC. The V call is TRBV14, the J call TRBJ2-5; the D is unclear. Per germline, CDR1 SGHDN and CDR2 FVKESK. The CDR3 consists of 14 residues. The V and J ends lost 2 bases and 1 base respectively, with 8 bases between them.

The chain is built from TRBV7-9 and TRBJ2-1, with 7 bases aligning to TRBD2. Trimming cost V 8 bases and J 5 bases; bases outside gene matches: 3. The CDR3 totals 12 residues. CDR1 and CDR2 from the germline V gene are SEHNR and FQNEAQ (reference sequence). CDR3 in amino acids: CASLGGDNEQFF. The CDR3 nucleotides are TGTGCCAGCTTGGGAGGGGACAATGAGCAGTTCTTC.